This is a list of T cell receptor beta chains from one sample in a study of blood T cells in healthy people across ages. TCRdb reprocessed the 5' RACE reads via MiXCR and lists one record per CDR3 protein. The table lists about 1.1 million distinct CDR3 sequences, more than 30% of them singletons, with around 13% in the top ten. Sequenced: blood. These receptor sequences come from a man aged 18 to 29 in good health. Both conserved end residues are part of each CDR3. The order of the fields is J gene, D gene, V gene, clone size, CDR3 protein, CDR3 DNA. The D gene is left open where the match is weak. Clone size appears in some rows only: once, few, many, or a class for an expanded clone.

J gene: TRBJ1-2; D gene: -; V gene: TRBV27; clone size: -; CDR3 protein: CASSAVFTGGGLGGYTF; CDR3 DNA: TGTGCCAGCAGTGCCGTATTTACTGGGGGAGGCCTTGGGGGCTACACCTTC
J gene: TRBJ2-3; D gene: -; V gene: TRBV20-1; clone size: many; CDR3 protein: CSARDGDRDTDTQYF; CDR3 DNA: TGCAGTGCTAGAGATGGGGACCGAGACACAGATACGCAGTATTTT
J gene: TRBJ1-4; D gene: -; V gene: TRBV4-3; clone size: few; CDR3 protein: CASSQDIATGNEKLFF; CDR3 DNA: TGCGCCAGCAGCCAAGATATCGCCACAGGGAACGAAAAACTGTTTTTT
J gene: TRBJ2-5; D gene: -; V gene: TRBV4-1; clone size: few; CDR3 protein: CASSQETGVGQETQYF; CDR3 DNA: TGCGCCAGCAGCCAAGAAACAGGCGTCGGACAAGAGACCCAGTACTTC
J gene: TRBJ1-4; D gene: TRBD1; V gene: TRBV7-2; clone size: -; CDR3 protein: CASSTETGEGEKLFF; CDR3 DNA: TGTGCCAGCAGCACCGAGACAGGGGAGGGTGAAAAACTGTTTTTT
J gene: TRBJ2-3; D gene: -; V gene: TRBV5-4; clone size: few; CDR3 protein: CASSMSTGTQYF; CDR3 DNA: TGTGCCAGCAGCATGAGCACAGGTACGCAGTATTTT
J gene: TRBJ2-5; D gene: -; V gene: TRBV9; clone size: few; CDR3 protein: CASSVGLAARQETQYF; CDR3 DNA: TGTGCCAGCAGCGTAGGTCTGGCTGCCCGCCAAGAGACCCAGTACTTC
J gene: TRBJ1-2; D gene: TRBD1; V gene: TRBV29-1; clone size: many; CDR3 protein: CSVAGDRAANYGYTF; CDR3 DNA: TGCAGCGTTGCCGGGGACAGGGCGGCAAACTATGGCTACACCTTC
J gene: TRBJ1-4; D gene: -; V gene: TRBV14; clone size: -; CDR3 protein: CASSQENEKLFF; CDR3 DNA: TGTGCCAGCAGCCAAGAAAATGAAAAACTGTTTTTT
J gene: TRBJ2-5; D gene: -; V gene: TRBV7-8; clone size: -; CDR3 protein: CASSPYTATRETQYF; CDR3 DNA: TGTGCCAGCAGCCCATACACCGCAACTAGGGAGACCCAGTACTTC
J gene: TRBJ2-3; D gene: -; V gene: TRBV11-2; clone size: many; CDR3 protein: CASSLGAHKGRDTQYF; CDR3 DNA: TGTGCCAGCAGCTTAGGGGCGCATAAAGGTCGAGATACGCAGTATTTT
J gene: TRBJ2-5; D gene: -; V gene: TRBV24-1; clone size: few; CDR3 protein: CATSGQPQETQYF; CDR3 DNA: TGTGCCACCAGTGGGCAGCCCCAAGAGACCCAGTACTTC
J gene: TRBJ2-7; D gene: -; V gene: TRBV12-3/TRBV12-4; clone size: many; CDR3 protein: CASRTGSYEQYF; CDR3 DNA: TGTGCCAGCAGGACAGGTTCCTACGAGCAGTACTTC
J gene: TRBJ2-5; D gene: -; V gene: TRBV7-8; clone size: -; CDR3 protein: CASSLWDRMRAEETQYF; CDR3 DNA: TGTGCCAGCAGCTTATGGGACCGGATGAGGGCTGAGGAGACCCAGTACTTC
J gene: TRBJ2-1; D gene: -; V gene: TRBV20-1; clone size: few; CDR3 protein: CSAREQGTEQFF; CDR3 DNA: TGCAGTGCTAGAGAACAGGGAACTGAGCAGTTCTTC
J gene: TRBJ2-1; D gene: TRBD2; V gene: TRBV7-3; clone size: few; CDR3 protein: CASSLQRDYRNEQFF; CDR3 DNA: TGTGCCAGCAGCTTACAGCGGGACTATAGGAATGAGCAGTTCTTC
J gene: TRBJ2-3; D gene: -; V gene: TRBV4-3; clone size: few; CDR3 protein: CASSQDHRRSTDTQYF; CDR3 DNA: TGCGCCAGCAGCCAAGATCATAGGCGGTCCACAGATACGCAGTATTTT
J gene: TRBJ2-1; D gene: TRBD1; V gene: TRBV28; clone size: -; CDR3 protein: CASTGGPYNEQFF; CDR3 DNA: TGTGCCAGCACAGGGGGTCCCTACAATGAGCAGTTCTTC
J gene: TRBJ2-3; D gene: TRBD2; V gene: TRBV20-1; clone size: -; CDR3 protein: CSARDYRGADTQYF; CDR3 DNA: TGCAGTGCTAGAGATTACCGGGGGGCAGATACGCAGTATTTT
J gene: TRBJ2-3; D gene: TRBD2; V gene: TRBV28; clone size: -; CDR3 protein: CASSSHPGTSGTDTQYF; CDR3 DNA: TGTGCCAGCAGTTCACACCCCGGGACTAGCGGTACAGATACGCAGTATTTT
J gene: TRBJ2-5; D gene: -; V gene: TRBV6-1; clone size: -; CDR3 protein: CASSEALETQYF; CDR3 DNA: TGTGCCAGCAGTGAAGCATTGGAGACCCAGTACTTC
J gene: TRBJ2-3; D gene: -; V gene: TRBV9; clone size: -; CDR3 protein: CASSAGASTDTQYF; CDR3 DNA: TGTGCCAGCAGCGCCGGCGCGAGCACAGATACGCAGTATTTT
J gene: TRBJ1-1; D gene: TRBD1; V gene: TRBV20-1; clone size: -; CDR3 protein: CSARGADREWSEAFF; CDR3 DNA: TGCAGTGCCCGAGGCGCGGACAGGGAGTGGTCTGAAGCTTTCTTT
J gene: TRBJ1-5; D gene: -; V gene: TRBV11-2; clone size: few; CDR3 protein: CASSSDGAGNQPQHF; CDR3 DNA: TGTGCCAGCAGCTCAGATGGGGCCGGGAATCAGCCCCAGCATTTT
J gene: TRBJ1-2; D gene: TRBD1; V gene: TRBV5-1; clone size: few; CDR3 protein: CASSRGQNLYGYTF; CDR3 DNA: TGCGCCAGCAGCAGGGGACAGAACCTCTATGGCTACACCTTC
J gene: TRBJ2-1; D gene: -; V gene: TRBV7-9; clone size: -; CDR3 protein: CASGGANEQFF; CDR3 DNA: TGTGCCAGCGGGGGGGCCAATGAGCAGTTCTTC
J gene: TRBJ1-2; D gene: -; V gene: TRBV20-1; clone size: -; CDR3 protein: CSASRGAISTF; CDR3 DNA: TGCAGTGCTAGCCGGGGGGCGATTTCCACCTTC
J gene: TRBJ2-1; D gene: -; V gene: TRBV12-3/TRBV12-4; clone size: -; CDR3 protein: CASSFFSGHNNEQFF; CDR3 DNA: TGTGCCAGCAGTTTTTTTTCGGGACACAACAATGAGCAGTTCTTC
J gene: TRBJ1-1; D gene: -; V gene: TRBV11-2; clone size: -; CDR3 protein: CASSWGSGGGTEAFF; CDR3 DNA: TGTGCCAGCAGCTGGGGGAGCGGCGGAGGCACTGAAGCTTTCTTT
J gene: TRBJ1-1; D gene: -; V gene: TRBV20-1; clone size: -; CDR3 protein: CSARGGEENTEAFF; CDR3 DNA: TGCAGTGCTAGAGGAGGGGAGGAGAACACTGAAGCTTTCTTT
J gene: TRBJ2-5; D gene: TRBD2; V gene: TRBV15; clone size: -; CDR3 protein: CATSRSRQGLAKETQYF; CDR3 DNA: TGTGCCACCAGCAGGTCACGCCAGGGACTAGCTAAAGAGACCCAGTACTTC
J gene: TRBJ1-2; D gene: TRBD1; V gene: TRBV28; clone size: -; CDR3 protein: CASSVGTGEFHTF; CDR3 DNA: TGTGCCAGCAGTGTAGGGACAGGGGAGTTTCACACCTTC
J gene: TRBJ2-1; D gene: -; V gene: TRBV20-1; clone size: few; CDR3 protein: CSARLGLEGPFF; CDR3 DNA: TGCAGTGCTAGATTAGGCTTAGAAGGACCGTTCTTC
J gene: TRBJ2-1; D gene: -; V gene: TRBV4-2; clone size: -; CDR3 protein: CASSPRGPYNEQFF; CDR3 DNA: TGTGCCAGCAGCCCCCGTGGACCCTACAATGAGCAGTTCTTC
J gene: TRBJ2-1; D gene: -; V gene: TRBV20-1; clone size: -; CDR3 protein: CSARWFSENEQFF; CDR3 DNA: TGCAGTGCTAGATGGTTCTCTGAGAATGAGCAGTTCTTC
J gene: TRBJ2-6; D gene: -; V gene: TRBV10-3; clone size: -; CDR3 protein: CAISPKTGSAGANVLTF; CDR3 DNA: TGTGCCATCAGTCCAAAGACAGGCAGCGCTGGGGCCAACGTCCTGACTTTC
J gene: TRBJ1-5; D gene: -; V gene: TRBV21-1; clone size: once; CDR3 protein: CASSPGGVGSNQPQHF; CDR3 DNA: TGTGCCAGCAGCCCTGGTGGGGTAGGGAGTAATCAGCCCCAGCATTTT